A single sample is the source of the 22 T cell receptor beta chains below, sequenced in a study of response to subunit inactivated influenza vaccine. Each CDR3 protein is one row after TCRdb ran MiXCR on the RT-PCR reads. In the table there are about 190,000 distinct CDR3 sequences, roughly 14% of which are singletons. The material sequenced was CD8+ T cells sorted from PBMCs, taken 4 to 6 days after vaccination. These receptor sequences come from a middle-aged man who received an inactivated influenza vaccine.

This clonotype was picked up many times. This rearrangement joins TRBV24-1 to TRBJ2-3; D ambiguous. CDR3 length: 13 residues. Per germline, CDR1 KGHDR and CDR2 SFDVKD. Deletions cut 5 bases from V and 2 bases from J, with 7 bases between. CDR3 sequence reads: CATSGPHTDTQYF. DNA of the CDR3: TGTGCCACCAGTGGTCCTCACACAGATACGCAGTATTTT.

This clonotype was recorded a few times. The chain employs TRBV10-3 and TRBJ1-1; TRBD1 matches 7 bases. The trim removed 0 bases at V and 0 bases at J, leaving 7 bases unmatched. Per germline, CDR1 ENHRY and CDR2 SYGVKD. The CDR3 length is 17 residues. The CDR3 spells CAISESEQGDMNTEAFF. In DNA, the CDR3 is TGTGCCATCAGTGAGTCGGAGCAGGGGGATATGAACACTGAAGCTTTCTTT.

J is TRBJ2-7 and V is TRBV5-6; perhaps TRBD2 as D (5 bases). Germline CDR1 SGHDT, CDR2 YYEEEE. The V end was cut by 0 bases, the J end by 4 bases, with 11 bases between. CDR3 size: 14 residues. Written as DNA, the CDR3 is TGTGCCAGCAGCTTGGGACGGGGTTGGTACGAGCAGTACTTC. Protein: CASSLGRGWYEQYF.

The chain combines TRBV6-2 or TRBV6-3 with TRBJ2-1, with 9 bases identical to TRBD2. The ends lost 0 bases at V and 6 bases at J; junction bases unmatched: 6. Germline CDR1 is MNHEY and CDR2 is SVGEGT. The CDR3 sequence is 16 residues long. The CDR3 DNA sequence: TGTGCCAGCAGTTACTCCGGATCACTAGCGGGCAATGAGCAGTTCTTC. It yields the protein CASSYSGSLAGNEQFF.

This clonotype was counted a few times. The rearrangement joins TRBV4-1 to TRBJ1-1; D is unresolved. The ends were cut back, 1 base at V and 8 bases at J, with 17 bases in the middle. The CDR3 covers 15 residues. CDR1 and CDR2 (germline): MGHRA, YSYEKL. As DNA, the CDR3 is TGCGCCAGCAGCCAAGTCGTACAGCGAGATAGGGAAGCTTTCTTT. As protein: CASSQVVQRDREAFF.

V gene TRBV4-2 combines with J gene TRBJ2-2, with no clear D. Trimming cost V 4 bases and J 4 bases, with 7 bases left between them. CDR3 size: 13 residues. Germline assignment: CDR1 LGHNA and CDR2 YNFKEQ. For the CDR3, the DNA is TGTGCCAGCAGCCCGAAAGGCACCGGGGAGCTGTTTTTT. This sequence encodes CASSPKGTGELFF.

This rearrangement joins TRBV6-1 to TRBJ2-3; the D gene is possibly TRBD2 (5 bases). CDR3 length: 15 residues. Germline V CDR1 and CDR2: MNHNS, SASEGT. Trimming pared 8 bases from V and 1 base from J, leaving 16 bases between. Here the CDR3 DNA reads TGTGCCAGCTGGGCCCTAGCCGAGGGCACAGATACGCAGTATTTT. This gives the protein CASWALAEGTDTQYF.

The CDR3 DNA reads TGTGCCAGCAGCTTCTGGGACGGGAAAGAGACCCAGTACTTC. As protein: CASSFWDGKETQYF. This sequence joins TRBV7-9 and TRBJ2-5; D could derive from TRBD1 or TRBD2 (5 bases each). The V and J ends lost 3 bases and 3 bases respectively, with 11 bases between them. The CDR3 is made up of 14 amino acids. The V gene's germline CDR1 is SEHNR and CDR2 FQNEAQ (reference sequence). The full variable domain, with the rest looked up from reference TRBV7-9 and TRBJ2-5, is DTGVSQNPRHKITKRGQNVTFRCDPISEHNRLYWYRQTLGQGPEFLTYFQNEAQLEKSRLLSDRFSAERPKGSFSTLEIQRTEQGDSAMYLCASSFWDGKETQYFGPGTRLLVL.

This clonotype was seen only a few times. This chain uses TRBV6-2 or TRBV6-3 with TRBJ2-1; 9 nucleotides agree with TRBD2. Per the germline V gene, CDR1 is MNHEY and CDR2 is SVGEGT. The V segment lost 8 bases and the J segment 3 bases; nucleotides outside the gene matches: 14. The CDR3 loop spans 17 amino acids. The CDR3 here is CASQTSGAGGSYNEQFF. CDR3 DNA: TGTGCCAGCCAAACTTCGGGGGCGGGGGGGAGCTACAATGAGCAGTTCTTC.

Ten or more counts support this clonotype. The chain recombines TRBV28 with TRBJ2-7; possible D gene TRBD2, 6 bases. Trimming removed 3 bases at V and 0 bases at J, with 15 bases between. This CDR3 has 16 amino acids. Germline assignment: CDR1 MDHEN and CDR2 SYDVKM. CDR3 amino acids: CASSFRPGDSSYEQYF. The CDR3 DNA reads TGTGCCAGCAGTTTTAGGCCGGGGGATTCCTCCTACGAGCAGTACTTC.

The chain uses TRBV7-2 and TRBJ2-7; D is uncertain. From germline, CDR1 is SGHTA and CDR2 FQGNSA. V gave up 1 base and J gave up 1 base, with 8 bases separating them. This CDR3 is built from 14 residues. CDR3 coding DNA: TGTGCCAGCAGCTTAGTTCCCCATTCCTACGAGCAGTACTTC. It encodes CASSLVPHSYEQYF.

The chain uses TRBV29-1 and TRBJ2-5; D tentatively fits TRBD1 or TRBD2 (5 bases each). Looked up from germline, CDR1 is SQVTM and CDR2 is ANQGSEA. The CDR3 loop spans 17 amino acids. Deletions cut 6 bases from V and 2 bases from J, with 25 bases between. The CDR3 nucleotides read TGCAGCGTCCCTACTTCGTCTTTGGGGGAACCACAAGAGACCCAGTACTTC. Protein product: CSVPTSSLGEPQETQYF.

This clonotype was counted a few times. The rearrangement uses TRBV29-1 and TRBJ2-7; D is ambiguous. CDR3 length: 13 residues. Germline values: CDR1 SQVTM, CDR2 ANQGSEA. V was clipped by 4 bases and J by 3 bases, with 13 bases between them. Written as DNA, the CDR3 is TGCAGCGTTGGGCTGGGCAGAAACTACGAGCAGTACTTC. Protein: CSVGLGRNYEQYF.

The chain recombines TRBV7-9 with TRBJ1-2; no clear D. Deletions cut 5 bases from V and 8 bases from J, with 15 bases between. The CDR3 loop spans 13 amino acids. Germline values: CDR1 SEHNR, CDR2 FQNEAQ (reference sequence). The CDR3 nucleotides read TGTGCCAGCAGCCTGGACGGCTTATGGGGCTACACCTTC. Its translation is CASSLDGLWGYTF.

In its sample, this clonotype was seen many times. The rearrangement joins TRBV28 to TRBJ1-1; no reliable D call. V gave up 3 bases and J gave up 8 bases, with 10 bases separating them. Germline-derived CDR1 and CDR2 are MDHEN and SYDVKM. The CDR3 sequence is 12 residues long. The CDR3 region is CASSFRVLEAFF. CDR3 nucleotides: TGTGCCAGCAGTTTTCGGGTTTTAGAAGCTTTCTTT.

This clonotype showed up just a few times. The chain links TRBV4-3 to TRBJ2-5; the D is unclear. The CDR3 extends over 15 amino acids. Per germline, CDR1 LGHNA and CDR2 YSLEER. The ends were cut back, 2 bases at V and 2 bases at J, with 12 bases in the middle. The DNA of the CDR3 is TGCGCCAGCAGCCAATCCCTTCCCCAGCAAGAGACCCAGTACTTC. Amino acids: CASSQSLPQQETQYF.

The chain links TRBV4-3 to TRBJ2-7, with D perhaps matching TRBD1 (6 bases). Germline CDR1 LGHNA, CDR2 YSLEER. CDR3 size: 15 residues. Trimming pared 2 bases from V and 5 bases from J, leaving 16 bases between. The CDR3, as DNA: TGCGCCAGCAGCCAACTCGGGACACTAGGGAACGAGCAGTACTTC. Its translation is CASSQLGTLGNEQYF.

Turning to this clonotype: Because the CDR3's place on the DNA is in doubt, the DNA is left out and the CDR3 is given as listed by TCRdb. CDR3 sequence: CISVSEAYRGLAGARTAGELFF. The chain employs TRBV7-5 and TRBJ2-2; the listed D gene, TRBD2, was not tested against the DNA. TRBV7-5 is a known pseudogene. The CDR3 length equals 22 residues, ends included.

This chain joins TRBV4-2 and TRBJ2-3, with 10 bases fitting TRBD2. CDR1 is LGHNA, CDR2 YNFKEQ, per germline. The CDR3 length is 17 residues. With V trimmed by 0 bases and J by 4 bases, 7 bases remained unmatched. The CDR3 region has the DNA TGTGCCAGCAGCCAAGAACCCTTCGGGACTAGCGCAGATACGCAGTATTTT. Translating gives CASSQEPFGTSADTQYF.

The chain links TRBV7-9 to TRBJ1-1; 9 bases map to TRBD1. There are 15 residues in the CDR3. The germline V gene has CDR1 SEHNR and CDR2 FQNEAQ (reference sequence). V shed 5 bases and J 5 bases; nucleotides not matched to a gene: 9. CDR3 bases: TGTGCCAGCAGCACCGGCCAGACAGGGGGAACTGAAGCTTTCTTT. Protein: CASSTGQTGGTEAFF. Filled out from reference TRBV7-9 and TRBJ1-1, the complete variable domain reads DTGVSQNPRHKITKRGQNVTFRCDPISEHNRLYWYRQTLGQGPEFLTYFQNEAQLEKSRLLSDRFSAERPKGSFSTLEIQRTEQGDSAMYLCASSTGQTGGTEAFFGQGTRLTVV.

This sequence joins TRBV7-2 and TRBJ2-7, with 7 positions matching TRBD2. This CDR3 region has 14 residues. V shed 0 bases, J shed 2 bases, and the junction held 1 base outside the gene matches. CDR1 and CDR2 (germline): SGHTA, FQGNSA. The CDR3 loop reads CASSLASGAYEQYF. The CDR3 coding sequence is TGTGCCAGCAGCTTAGCGAGCGGGGCCTACGAGCAGTACTTC.

This clonotype was seen a handful of times. The rearrangement uses TRBV5-1 and TRBJ2-1, with TRBD2 matching over 9 bases. CDR1 SGHRS and CDR2 YFSETQ come from the germline V gene. The CDR3 is 15 amino acids. The J segment lost 5 bases and the V segment lost 6 bases, leaving 9 bases of the junction unmatched. CDR3: CASTLPGLANNEQFF. The CDR3 DNA is TGCGCCAGCACCCTGCCGGGACTAGCTAACAATGAGCAGTTCTTC.